The 28 T cell receptor beta chains in this list originate from one sample, sequenced in a study of cytomegalovirus exposure and HLA in healthy donors. The PCR had 60 Vbeta and 13 Jbeta primers. The assay was immunoSEQ multiplex PCR, and TCRdb's table has in-frame clones only and misses some. Among 150,000 to 200,000 clones, roughly 77% were seen once, and the ten largest hold roughly 4.5%. The sequencing sample was made of PBMCs. Receptor source: a man younger than 35 in good health and CMV-seropositive.

The CDR3 DNA is TGTGCCAGCAGCTTGACTGTTAGCTCCTACAATGAGCAGTTCTTC. It yields the protein CASSLTVSSYNEQFF. The chain combines TRBV5-6 with TRBJ2-1; no clear D. Trimming cost V 1 base and J 0 bases, with 8 bases left between them. Germline CDR1 and CDR2: SGHDT and YYEEEE. This CDR3 is 15 amino acids long. The whole variable domain, filled in from reference TRBV5-6 and TRBJ2-1, reads DAGVTQSPTHLIKTRGQQVTLRCSPKSGHDTVSWYQQALGQGPQFIFQYYEEEERQRGNFPDRFSGHQFPNYSSELNVNALLLGDSALYLCASSLTVSSYNEQFFGPGTRLTVL.

This chain connects TRBV7-8 to TRBJ2-3; TRBD1 agrees at 10 bases. The CDR3 extends over 16 amino acids. J gave up 0 bases and V 4 bases, and 4 bases lay outside the gene matches. Germline lookup yields CDR1 SGHVS and CDR2 FQNEAQ. The CDR3 sequence: CASSSTGGRSTDTQYF. CDR3 DNA sequence: TGTGCCAGCAGCTCGACAGGGGGCCGGAGCACAGATACGCAGTATTTT.

The chain uses TRBV5-4 and TRBJ2-7; TRBD1 matches at 10 bases. The CDR3 is made up of 14 amino acids. The V gene end was trimmed by 4 bases and the J gene end by 3 bases; junction bases not matched to a gene: 4. Germline-derived CDR1 and CDR2 are SGHNT and YYREEE (reference sequence). Here the CDR3 reads CASSPDRGVYEQYV. The CDR3 bases are TGTGCCAGCAGCCCGGACAGGGGGGTCTACGAGCAGTACGTC.

The chain joins TRBV6-5 to TRBJ1-2, with TRBD1 matching over 12 bases. Germline V lookup: CDR1 MNHEY, CDR2 SVGAGI. V was pared by 2 bases and J by 8 bases, with 9 bases of the junction left unmatched. This CDR3 has 16 amino acids. In DNA, the CDR3 is TGTGCCAGCAGTTACGAGGGGACAGGGGGCGCCGGGGGCTACACCTTC. This encodes CASSYEGTGGAGGYTF.

The chain links TRBV6-1 to TRBJ1-1, with no clear D. Trimming stripped 8 bases from V and 5 bases from J, with 12 bases between. This CDR3 has 12 residues. Germline-derived CDR1 and CDR2 are MNHNS and SASEGT. CDR3 sequence: CASSRRTTEAFF. The CDR3 DNA reads TGTGCCAGCTCCCGCCGGACTACTGAAGCTTTCTTT.

Comments on this clone: The identical CDR3 is also encoded by other nucleotide sequences in the sample. The rearrangement joins TRBV5-6 to TRBJ2-1; D gene unclear. CDR3 size: 13 residues. V was clipped by 0 bases and J by 5 bases, with 6 bases between them. Germline loops: CDR1 SGHDT, CDR2 YYEEEE. CDR3 residues: CASSLVRNNEQFF. CDR3 sequence (DNA): TGTGCCAGCAGCTTGGTGAGGAACAATGAGCAGTTCTTC.

This chain connects TRBV11-2 to TRBJ1-1; 8 bases are shared with TRBD1. CDR1 is SGHAT and CDR2 is FQNNGV in the germline V gene. With V trimmed by 4 bases and J by 3 bases, 10 bases remained unmatched. The CDR3 totals 16 residues. This chain's CDR3 is CASSSLFRGRDTEAFF. CDR3 DNA sequence: TGTGCCAGCAGCTCGCTCTTCAGGGGGCGGGACACTGAAGCTTTCTTT. The full variable domain, with the rest looked up from reference TRBV11-2 and TRBJ1-1, is EAGVAQSPRYKIIEKRQSVAFWCNPISGHATLYWYQQILGQGPKLLIQFQNNGVVDDSQLPKDRFSAERLKGVDSTLKIQPAKLEDSAVYLCASSSLFRGRDTEAFFGQGTRLTVV.

This clone was counted a few times. The chain uses TRBV9 and TRBJ1-6, with D unresolved. Germline-derived CDR1 and CDR2 are SGDLS and YYNGEE. The CDR3 runs 15 residues. Trimming cost V 3 bases and J 3 bases, with 10 bases left between them. The CDR3 DNA reads as TGTGCCAGCAGCGGGGGAGGGAACTATAATTCACCCCTCCACTTT. This encodes CASSGGGNYNSPLHF.

The chain recombines TRBV4-2 with TRBJ1-6; D is possibly TRBD1 (5 bases). Per the germline V gene, CDR1 is LGHNA and CDR2 is YNFKEQ. The ends were cut back, 4 bases at V and 5 bases at J, with 15 bases in the middle. The CDR3 runs 16 residues. The CDR3 DNA follows: TGTGCCAGCAGCCCAATCGCGGGACTCAATAATTCACCCCTCCACTTT. This codes for CASSPIAGLNNSPLHF.

The chain couples TRBV11-3 to TRBJ2-1; 9 bases align to TRBD2. V was clipped by 5 bases and J by 1 base; unmatched bases: 3. Germline assignment: CDR1 SGHNT and CDR2 YENEEA. This CDR3 comprises 15 residues. The chain's CDR3 is CASSRAGGSYNEQFF. As DNA, the CDR3 is TGTGCCAGCAGCCGAGCGGGAGGTTCCTACAATGAGCAGTTCTTC.

This clone was detected a few times. This chain joins TRBV27 and TRBJ1-1; possible D gene TRBD1, 5 bases. There are 12 residues in the CDR3. Trimming pared 6 bases from V and 4 bases from J, leaving 9 bases between. Per the germline V gene, CDR1 is MNHEY and CDR2 is SMNVEV (reference sequence). The DNA for the CDR3 is TGTGCCAGCAGGACGGGGGGCACTGAAGCTTTCTTT. It is translated as CASRTGGTEAFF.

This chain uses TRBV27 with TRBJ2-2; maybe TRBD1 (6 bases). The ends were cut back, 5 bases at V and 3 bases at J, with 16 bases in the middle. CDR1 is MNHEY and CDR2 is SMNVEV in the germline V gene (reference sequence). The CDR3 extends over 16 amino acids. The CDR3 sequence is CASSPWGLRDTGELFF. Written as DNA, the CDR3 is TGTGCCAGCAGTCCGTGGGGGCTGAGGGACACCGGGGAGCTGTTTTTT.

V usage is TRBV5-1 and J usage is TRBJ2-5, with a tentative D call TRBD2 (6 bases). The CDR3 consists of 14 residues. Trimming left V 4 bases short and J 1 base short, with 11 bases between. Germline V gene sequence: CDR1 SGHRS, CDR2 YFSETQ. For the CDR3, the DNA is TGCGCCAGCAGCCCGGGGGAGCCCCAAGAGACCCAGTACTTC. Translated: CASSPGEPQETQYF.

This clone was seen once. V gene TRBV4-1 combines with J gene TRBJ2-5; TRBD2 aligns across 10 bases. The germline V gene has CDR1 MGHRA and CDR2 YSYEKL. The trim removed 4 bases at V and 5 bases at J, leaving 4 bases unmatched. This CDR3 comprises 14 residues. CDR3 DNA sequence: TGCGCCAGCAGCCTGGGACTAGCGACGGAGACCCAGTACTTC. The encoded protein is CASSLGLATETQYF.

This sequence joins TRBV7-8 and TRBJ1-5; D unresolved. V was trimmed by 5 bases and J by 11 bases, leaving 19 bases between them. The CDR3 totals 14 residues. From germline, CDR1 is SGHVS and CDR2 FQNEAQ. CDR3 residues: CASSGPRDARAQHF. CDR3 DNA: TGTGCCAGCAGCGGCCCCCGAGACGCGCGGGCCCAGCATTTT. Filled out from reference TRBV7-8 and TRBJ1-5, the complete variable domain reads GAGVSQSPRYKVAKRGQDVALRCDPISGHVSLFWYQQALGQGPEFLTYFQNEAQLDKSGLPSDRFFAERPEGSVSTLKIQRTQQEDSAVYLCASSGPRDARAQHFGDGTRLSIL.

In its sample, this clone was seen a few times. The chain links TRBV6-5 to TRBJ1-2; TRBD1 matches at 10 bases. Germline lookup yields CDR1 MNHEY and CDR2 SVGAGI. V lost 5 bases, J lost 4 bases, and 7 bases stayed unmatched. The CDR3 covers 15 residues. CDR3 sequence (DNA): TGTGCCAGCAGTCCCCTTGGGGACAGGGGCTATGGCTACACCTTC. This encodes CASSPLGDRGYGYTF.

J is TRBJ1-4 and V is TRBV9; possible D gene TRBD1, 5 bases. The ends were cut back, 0 bases at V and 8 bases at J, with 14 bases in the middle. The CDR3 consists of 15 residues. Looked up from germline, CDR1 is SGDLS and CDR2 is YYNGEE. The CDR3 region is CASSVDAGGEEKLFF. DNA of the CDR3: TGTGCCAGCAGCGTAGACGCGGGGGGGGAGGAAAAACTGTTTTTT.

J is TRBJ1-1 and V is TRBV5-1, with D possibly TRBD1 on 5 matching bases. There are 12 residues in the CDR3. The V gene's germline CDR1 is SGHRS and CDR2 YFSETQ. Trimming shortened V by 6 bases and J by 3 bases, and 9 bases separated the two germline ends. In DNA, the CDR3 is TGCGCCAGCATGGGGGGGGACACTGAAGCTTTCTTT. This encodes CASMGGDTEAFF.

This CDR3 is CASRGPGQGNYGYTF. CDR3 DNA: TGTGCCAGCAGGGGTCCGGGACAGGGTAACTATGGCTACACCTTC. This chain connects TRBV27 to TRBJ1-2; 9 nucleotides line up with TRBD1. This CDR3 comprises 15 residues. V lost 6 bases to trimming and J lost 1 base; unmatched junction nucleotides: 6. Germline lookup yields CDR1 MNHEY and CDR2 SMNVEV (reference sequence).

The rearrangement links TRBV29-1 to TRBJ1-3; 8 positions agree with TRBD1. In germline, CDR1 is SQVTM, CDR2 ANQGSEA. The CDR3 is made up of 16 amino acids. Trimming took 6 bases from V and 5 from J; bases not matched to a gene: 15. CDR3 amino acids: CSVAETGDARRNTIYF. CDR3 nucleotides: TGCAGCGTGGCGGAGACAGGGGACGCGCGTAGAAACACCATATATTTT.

J is TRBJ1-2 and V is TRBV19, with D unclear. This CDR3 spans 15 amino acids. V lost 3 bases and J 0 bases, leaving 11 bases between the germline ends. Looked up from germline, CDR1 is LNHDA and CDR2 is SQIVND (reference sequence). This CDR3 reads CASSIYSGANYGYTF. Written as DNA, the CDR3 is TGTGCCAGTAGTATTTACAGCGGAGCTAACTATGGCTACACCTTC.

The rearrangement links TRBV2 to TRBJ1-2; 9 bases fit TRBD1. V was pared by 6 bases and J by 4 bases, with 3 bases of the junction left unmatched. Looked up from germline, CDR1 is SNHLY and CDR2 is FYNNEI. This CDR3 spans 13 amino acids. The CDR3 coding sequence is TGTGCCAGCAGCCGGGACAGGGTCTATGGCTACACCTTC. Amino acids: CASSRDRVYGYTF.

Regarding this clone: Other DNA sequences in this sample translate to the same CDR3. The V and J genes are TRBV25-1 and TRBJ1-1; no clear D. The germline gives CDR1 MGHDK, CDR2 SYGVNS. The ends were cut back, 3 bases at V and 1 base at J, with 9 bases in the middle. The CDR3 is made up of 14 amino acids. The CDR3 DNA is TGTGCCAGCAGTGAGGGCCTAAGGAACACTGAAGCTTTCTTT. Its translation: CASSEGLRNTEAFF.

V is TRBV30 and J is TRBJ2-6; D remains ambiguous. Germline CDR1 reads GTSNPN; CDR2 reads SVGIG (reference sequence). This CDR3 has 13 amino acids. CDR3 loop: CASDFSGANVLTF. DNA of the CDR3: TGTGCGAGTGACTTCTCTGGGGCCAACGTCCTGACTTTC.

V usage is TRBV18 and J usage is TRBJ1-5; D is uncertain. The CDR3 is 15 amino acids. Germline CDR1 and CDR2: KGHSH and LQKENI. The V gene lost 5 bases and the J gene lost 6 bases, with 17 bases spanning the gap. DNA for the CDR3: TGTGCCAGCTCATCCACTCTATCGCGGGGTCAGCCCCAGCATTTT. It translates to CASSSTLSRGQPQHF.

The rearrangement links TRBV11-2 to TRBJ2-7, with 9 bases aligning to TRBD1. The CDR3 is 14 amino acids. V dropped 10 bases and J dropped 6; count of bases not matched to a gene: 13. Per germline, CDR1 SGHAT and CDR2 FQNNGV. CDR3 loop: CATPWTGVVGEQYV. CDR3 sequence (DNA): TGTGCCACCCCGTGGACAGGGGTCGTCGGCGAGCAGTACGTC.

This chain joins TRBV27 and TRBJ1-1, with D maybe TRBD1 (6 bases). Germline-derived CDR1 and CDR2 are MNHEY and SMNVEV (reference sequence). The CDR3 extends over 16 amino acids. V lost 6 bases to trimming and J lost 4 bases, with 21 bases between them. CDR3 protein: CASRGAGSIRGTEAFF. In DNA, the CDR3 is TGTGCCAGCAGGGGGGCAGGGAGTATCCGAGGCACTGAAGCTTTCTTT.

This clone was seen a few times. V is TRBV7-9 and J is TRBJ2-1; 14 nucleotides match TRBD2. With V trimmed by 4 bases and J by 7 bases, 6 bases remained unmatched. Germline V lookup: CDR1 SEHNR, CDR2 FQNEAQ (reference sequence). CDR3 length: 16 amino acids. The DNA for the CDR3 is TGTGCCAGCAGCTCTTCGGGACTAGCGGGAGTAAATGAGCAGTTCTTC. It specifies CASSSSGLAGVNEQFF.